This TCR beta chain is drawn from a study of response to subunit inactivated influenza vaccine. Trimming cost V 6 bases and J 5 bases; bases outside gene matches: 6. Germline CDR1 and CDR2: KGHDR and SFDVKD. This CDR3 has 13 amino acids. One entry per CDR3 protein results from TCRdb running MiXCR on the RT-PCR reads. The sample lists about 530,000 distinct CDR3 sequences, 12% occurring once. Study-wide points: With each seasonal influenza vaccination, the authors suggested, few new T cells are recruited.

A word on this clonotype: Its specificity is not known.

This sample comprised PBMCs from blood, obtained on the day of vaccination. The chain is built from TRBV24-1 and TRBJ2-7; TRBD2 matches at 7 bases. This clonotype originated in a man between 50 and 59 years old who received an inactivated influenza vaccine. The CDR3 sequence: CATSSGGSHEQYF. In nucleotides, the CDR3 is TGTGCCACCAGTTCTGGCGGGAGTCACGAGCAGTACTTC.